The rows below give T cell receptor beta chains drawn from one sample of a study of T cell responses to AZD1222 COVID-19 vaccine. Here immunoSEQ multiplex PCR was the method, and the copy in TCRdb shows in-frame clones only, minus some. The table lists 100,000 to 150,000 clones, about nine tenths of them singletons. The source material was peripheral blood, sampled on day 0 of AZD1222 vaccination. The receptors originated from an adult in good health. The CDR3 runs from the conserved cysteine through the conserved F or W. The order of the fields is V gene, clone size, D gene, J gene, CDR3 protein, CDR3 DNA. A D gene is named only where the DNA matches it firmly. Expanded clones get a size class; other rows say once, few or many, or leave the size out.

TRBV4-1	.	TRBD1	TRBJ1-1	CASSQTGQGETEAFF	TGCGCCAGCAGCCAGACGGGACAGGGTGAAACTGAAGCTTTCTTT
TRBV10-3	.	.	TRBJ1-1	CAIINEMNTEAFF	TGTGCCATCATTAACGAGATGAACACTGAAGCTTTCTTT
TRBV29-1	few	.	TRBJ1-2	CSVEGSYGYTF	TGCAGCGTTGAAGGGAGCTATGGCTACACCTTC
TRBV10-3	.	.	TRBJ1-2	CAISESSDSYGYTF	TGTGCCATCAGTGAGTCTTCGGACAGCTATGGCTACACCTTC
TRBV5-1	.	.	TRBJ2-3	CASRVIGDTQYF	TGCGCCAGCCGTGTCATAGGAGATACGCAGTATTTT
TRBV6-5	.	.	TRBJ1-1	CASSYNRVEAFF	TGTGCCAGCAGTTACAACAGGGTTGAAGCTTTCTTT
TRBV27	.	.	TRBJ1-5	CASSPPGGQPQHF	TGTGCCAGCAGTCCTCCCGGGGGGCAGCCCCAGCATTTT
TRBV4-3	.	.	TRBJ1-6	CASSQGREYNSPLHF	TGCGCCAGCAGCCAAGGGAGGGAATATAATTCACCCCTCCACTTT
TRBV4-1	few	.	TRBJ2-5	CASSQVLLVETQYF	TGCGCCAGCAGCCAAGTTTTACTAGTGGAGACCCAGTACTTC
TRBV5-4	.	TRBD2	TRBJ2-7	CASSALAGGREQYF	TGTGCCAGCAGCGCACTAGCGGGGGGGCGAGAGCAGTACTTC
TRBV7-6	.	.	TRBJ1-4	CASSLDAGETEKLFF	TGTGCCAGCAGCCTAGATGCCGGAGAAACTGAAAAACTGTTTTTT
TRBV6-4	few	.	TRBJ2-7	CASSVGQRGAYEQYF	TGTGCCAGCAGTGTTGGGCAAAGGGGTGCCTACGAGCAGTACTTC
TRBV3-1/TRBV3-2	.	.	TRBJ1-2	CASSHDRGGRGGYTF	TGTGCCAGCAGCCATGATAGGGGGGGCCGGGGGGGCTACACCTTC
TRBV6-1	once	.	TRBJ1-6	CASSERGGIVSPLHF	TGTGCCAGCAGTGAAAGGGGCGGGATAGTTTCACCCCTCCACTTT
TRBV7-9	.	.	TRBJ1-1	CASSFSANAEAFF	TGTGCCAGCAGCTTCTCAGCCAATGCTGAAGCTTTCTTT
TRBV3-1/TRBV3-2	.	.	TRBJ1-6	CASSQARGYNSPLHF	TGTGCCAGCAGCCAAGCTAGGGGGTATAATTCACCCCTCCACTTT
TRBV27	.	.	TRBJ1-1	CASSLRGDYNTEAFF	TGTGCCAGCAGTTTAAGGGGGGATTACAACACTGAAGCTTTCTTT
TRBV7-8	.	.	TRBJ2-5	CASVFRGLRETQYF	TGTGCCAGCGTTTTTAGGGGGTTGCGAGAGACCCAGTACTTC
TRBV5-1	.	.	TRBJ1-4	CASQRSTNEKLFF	TGCGCCAGCCAAAGATCTACCAATGAAAAACTGTTTTTT
TRBV15	.	.	TRBJ1-6	CATSKPQGLRLNSPLHF	TGTGCCACCAGCAAACCTCAGGGGTTACGTTTGAATTCACCCCTCCACTTT
TRBV6-1	few	.	TRBJ1-2	CASSEGGGSYGYTF	TGTGCCAGCAGTGAAGGGGGGGGAAGCTATGGCTACACCTTC
TRBV5-8	.	.	TRBJ1-4	CASSLARSLRSNEKLFF	TGTGCCAGCAGCTTGGCCCGGAGCCTCAGGTCTAATGAAAAACTGTTTTTT
TRBV10-2	.	TRBD1	TRBJ1-5	CASNPYGQGEQPQHF	TGCGCCAGCAACCCGTACGGACAGGGGGAGCAGCCCCAGCATTTT
TRBV7-9	.	.	TRBJ1-5	CASSKWGANQPQHF	TGTGCCAGCAGTAAATGGGGCGCTAATCAGCCCCAGCATTTT
TRBV7-2	.	.	TRBJ1-1	CASSLAPGNTEAFF	TGTGCCAGCAGCTTAGCGCCAGGTAACACTGAAGCTTTCTTT
TRBV24-1	.	.	TRBJ1-2	CATSDQTGTTNWWGYTF	TGTGCCACCAGTGATCAAACGGGGACAACGAACTGGTGGGGCTACACCTTC
TRBV4-3	.	TRBD1	TRBJ2-1	CASSPSRDRVSSGRFF	TGCGCCAGCAGCCCGTCCCGGGACAGGGTATCTTCGGGTCGGTTCTTC
TRBV5-6	.	.	TRBJ2-5	CASSLGSVWHQETQYF	TGTGCCAGCAGCCTTGGGTCAGTATGGCACCAAGAGACCCAGTACTTC
TRBV6-2/TRBV6-3	once	.	TRBJ1-5	CASSLEGVGNQPQHF	TGTGCCAGCAGTCTCGAAGGGGTAGGCAATCAGCCCCAGCATTTT
TRBV2	once	.	TRBJ2-1	CASSEVPPGSYNEQFF	TGTGCCAGCAGTGAAGTACCCCCAGGCTCCTACAATGAGCAGTTCTTC
TRBV2	.	TRBD1	TRBJ2-3	CASPPTGQGLLTDTQYF	TGTGCCAGCCCACCGACAGGGCAGGGGTTACTCACAGATACGCAGTATTTT
TRBV6-5	.	.	TRBJ1-1	CASTSAGGTEAFF	TGTGCCAGCACCTCGGCGGGAGGCACTGAAGCTTTCTTT
TRBV5-1	.	.	TRBJ1-3	CASSLGPESGNTIYF	TGCGCCAGCAGCCTAGGGCCAGAATCTGGAAACACCATATATTTT
TRBV18	.	.	TRBJ1-1	CASSVQEINTEAFF	TGTGCCAGCTCAGTACAGGAGATCAACACTGAAGCTTTCTTT
TRBV12-5	.	.	TRBJ1-2	CASASGQIGLYGYTF	TGTGCTAGTGCCTCGGGCCAGATCGGGCTCTATGGCTACACCTTC
TRBV12-5	.	.	TRBJ1-6	CASGLVGGAKAVF	TGTGCTAGTGGTTTGGTAGGGGGGGCCAAAGCCGTCTTT
TRBV3-1/TRBV3-2	.	TRBD1	TRBJ1-2	CASSPPGQPSRGYTF	TGTGCCAGCAGCCCACCGGGACAGCCCAGCCGAGGCTACACCTTC
TRBV7-8	.	TRBD1	TRBJ1-5	CASSRSRDSFQPQHF	TGTGCCAGCAGCCGCAGCCGGGACAGCTTTCAGCCCCAGCATTTT
TRBV28	few	.	TRBJ1-5	CASSLGDTYQPQHF	TGTGCCAGCAGTTTAGGGGACACCTATCAGCCCCAGCATTTT
TRBV3-1/TRBV3-2	.	.	TRBJ1-2	CASSLMTDGYTF	TGTGCCAGCAGCCTTATGACGGATGGCTACACCTTC
TRBV7-2	.	TRBD2	TRBJ2-7	CASSLATSGGAYEQYF	TGTGCCAGCAGCTTAGCGACTAGCGGGGGGGCCTACGAGCAGTACTTC
TRBV19	.	.	TRBJ1-2	CASSRAYRVLYGYTF	TGTGCCAGTAGTAGGGCCTACAGGGTTCTCTATGGCTACACCTTC
TRBV6-5	.	TRBD2	TRBJ2-7	CASSSLAGGAYEQYF	TGTGCCAGCAGTTCCTTAGCGGGGGGAGCCTACGAGCAGTACTTC
TRBV29-1	.	.	TRBJ2-2	CSVVPGPTNTGELFF	TGCAGCGTCGTGCCGGGGCCCACGAACACCGGGGAGCTGTTTTTT
TRBV5-1	.	.	TRBJ1-3	CASSYEQGNTIYF	TGCGCCAGCAGCTACGAACAGGGAAACACCATATATTTT
TRBV5-1	medium-sized	.	TRBJ1-4	CASSLVGWAQATNEKLFF	TGCGCCAGCAGCTTGGTAGGGTGGGCACAGGCAACTAATGAAAAACTGTTTTTT
TRBV4-2	.	TRBD2	TRBJ2-1	CASSQALQRGGYEQFF	TGTGCCAGCAGCCAAGCTCTTCAGCGGGGGGGCTATGAGCAGTTCTTC
TRBV3-1/TRBV3-2	.	.	TRBJ2-1	CASSQDGGPNEQFF	TGTGCCAGCAGCCAAGACGGGGGGCCTAATGAGCAGTTCTTC
TRBV5-8	.	.	TRBJ2-7	CASPAQREVWYEQYF	TGTGCCAGCCCCGCCCAGAGGGAAGTATGGTACGAGCAGTACTTC
TRBV2	.	.	TRBJ1-2	CASNGGGYTF	TGTGCCAGCAATGGCGGCGGCTACACCTTC
TRBV7-9	.	.	TRBJ1-2	CASSLLGRVSGYTF	TGTGCCAGCAGCTTACTCGGCAGGGTGAGCGGCTACACCTTC